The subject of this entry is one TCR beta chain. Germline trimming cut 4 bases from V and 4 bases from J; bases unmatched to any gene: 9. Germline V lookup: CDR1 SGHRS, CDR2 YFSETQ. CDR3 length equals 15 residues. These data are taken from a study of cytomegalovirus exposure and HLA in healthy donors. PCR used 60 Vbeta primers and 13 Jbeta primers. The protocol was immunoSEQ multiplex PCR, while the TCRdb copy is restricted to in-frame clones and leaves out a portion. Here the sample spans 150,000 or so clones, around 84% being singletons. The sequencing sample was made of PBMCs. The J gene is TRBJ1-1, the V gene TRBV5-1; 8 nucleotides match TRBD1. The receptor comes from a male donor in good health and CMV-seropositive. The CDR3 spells CASSLPRGPSTEAFF. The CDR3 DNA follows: TGCGCCAGCAGCCTACCCAGGGGGCCGAGCACTGAAGCTTTCTTT.